One sample yielded the 18 T cell receptor beta chains listed below, sequenced in a study of identifying expanded T cells in peripheral blood. Using immunoSEQ multiplex PCR, the repertoire was profiled, and TCRdb retains in-frame clones only, with some absent. Of some 90,000 clones listed, about 90% are singletons. The sequenced material came from blood. All receptors come from a person between 18 and 75 years old in good health.

V gene TRBV27 combines with J gene TRBJ2-1; TRBD2 agrees at 12 bases. Germline CDR1 reads MNHEY; CDR2 reads SMNVEV (reference sequence). The junction had 4 bases not matched to a gene; V was cut back by 6 bases and J by 7 bases. The CDR3 has 14 amino acids. The DNA for the CDR3 is TGTGCCAGCAGGCTAGCGGGGGGGCCGAATGAGCAGTTCTTC. This gives the protein CASRLAGGPNEQFF.

The chain couples TRBV5-1 to TRBJ2-5; 7 bases match TRBD2. The CDR3 has 15 amino acids. Trimming cost V 2 bases and J 5 bases; bases outside gene matches: 9. Germline CDR1 is SGHRS and CDR2 is YFSETQ. CDR3 protein: CASSFGGSVGETQYF. Written as DNA, the CDR3 is TGCGCCAGCAGCTTCGGGGGGTCGGTCGGTGAGACCCAGTACTTC. The variable domain in full, with the rest retrieved from reference TRBV5-1 and TRBJ2-5, is KAGVTQTPRYLIKTRGQQVTLSCSPISGHRSVSWYQQTPGQGLQFLFEYFSETQRNKGNFPGRFSGRQFSNSRSEMNVSTLELGDSALYLCASSFGGSVGETQYFGPGTRLLVL.

Comments on this clone: Other DNA sequences in this sample translate to the same CDR3. The J gene is TRBJ2-5, the V gene TRBV7-9; D is uncertain. Germline V gives CDR1 SEHNR, CDR2 FQNEAQ (reference sequence). The CDR3 sequence is 11 residues long. The ends were cut back, 3 bases at V and 2 bases at J, with 1 base in the middle. Here the CDR3 reads CASSFQETQYF. The CDR3 bases are TGTGCCAGCAGCTTTCAAGAGACCCAGTACTTC.

CDR3 bases: TGTGCCATCGGTGCATTGAACAGGGTCACGGCCCAGTACTTC. Its protein product is CAIGALNRVTAQYF. V and J are TRBV10-3 and TRBJ2-5; D perhaps matches TRBD1 (6 bases). CDR1 is ENHRY, CDR2 SYGVKD, per germline. Trimming pared 8 bases from V and 9 bases from J, leaving 22 bases between. The CDR3 consists of 14 residues.

This clone has more than one count but fewer than ten. This chain connects TRBV6-5 to TRBJ1-1, with D uncertain. Germline lookup yields CDR1 MNHEY and CDR2 SVGAGI. V shed 0 bases and J shed 7 bases, with 12 bases lying between them. The CDR3 has 14 residues. CDR3 DNA: TGTGCCAGCAGTTACTCACCAGAAACGGTTGAAGCTTTCTTT. This sequence encodes CASSYSPETVEAFF.

This clone was detected a few times. This chain links TRBV6-5 with TRBJ1-2; D uncertain. Germline CDR1 and CDR2: MNHEY and SVGAGI. The ends were cut back, 11 bases at V and 8 bases at J, with 18 bases in the middle. The CDR3 totals 12 residues. The CDR3: CAARTWSLGYTF. The CDR3 coding sequence is TGTGCCGCACGAACCTGGAGCCTCGGCTACACCTTC.

For the CDR3, the DNA is TGCAGCGTTCAGTGGGATAGCAATCAGCCCCAGCATTTT. Translating gives CSVQWDSNQPQHF. The chain is built from TRBV29-1 and TRBJ1-5; D unclear. This CDR3 is built from 13 residues. Germline V CDR1 and CDR2: SQVTM, ANQGSEA. V lost 5 bases, J lost 0 bases, and 8 bases lay in between.

In this sample, this clone turned up a few times. The chain recombines TRBV25-1 with TRBJ2-2, with a tentative D call TRBD1 (6 bases). CDR1 is MGHDK, CDR2 SYGVNS, per germline. The length of the CDR3 is 15 residues. V was shortened by 10 bases and J by 3 bases, with 18 bases between the two germline ends. The CDR3 reads CATEDGTLDTGELFF. CDR3 sequence (DNA): TGTGCCACCGAGGATGGGACACTCGACACCGGGGAGCTGTTTTTT. The full variable domain, with the rest looked up from reference TRBV25-1 and TRBJ2-2, is EADIYQTPRYLVIGTGKKITLECSQTMGHDKMYWYQQDPGMELHLIHYSYGVNSTEKGDLSSESTVSRIRTEHFPLTLESARPSHTSQYLCATEDGTLDTGELFFGEGSRLTVL.

The rearrangement links TRBV6-5 to TRBJ2-7; D may be TRBD1 (6 bases). V was clipped by 5 bases and J by 0 bases, with 11 bases between them. The CDR3 runs 14 residues. CDR1 is MNHEY and CDR2 is SVGAGI in the germline V gene. The CDR3 region is CASSRGFSSYEQYF. The CDR3 bases are TGTGCCAGCAGTAGGGGGTTTAGCTCCTACGAGCAGTACTTC.

The chain links TRBV7-8 to TRBJ1-5, with TRBD1 as a possible D gene (5 bases). V was trimmed by 5 bases and J by 3 bases, leaving 11 bases between them. The germline gives CDR1 SGHVS, CDR2 FQNEAQ. The CDR3 consists of 14 residues. The CDR3 spells CASSAGANNQPQHF. In DNA, the CDR3 is TGTGCCAGCAGCGCTGGGGCCAACAATCAGCCCCAGCATTTT.

V gene TRBV6-5 combines with J gene TRBJ1-1, with D possibly being TRBD1 (5 bases). CDR3 length: 13 residues. Germline V CDR1 and CDR2: MNHEY, SVGAGI. The germline V and J ends were trimmed by 5 bases and 5 bases, with 12 bases remaining between them. CDR3 coding DNA: TGTGCCAGCAGTCGACCAGGGAGGACTGAAGCTTTCTTT. It yields the protein CASSRPGRTEAFF.

The rearrangement uses TRBV30 and TRBJ1-1; perhaps TRBD1 as D (5 bases). The CDR3 extends over 12 amino acids. V was trimmed by 1 base and J by 4 bases, leaving 7 bases between them. The germline V gene has CDR1 GTSNPN and CDR2 SVGIG (reference sequence). The CDR3 sequence is CAWSGTSTEAFF. DNA of the CDR3: TGTGCCTGGAGTGGGACAAGCACTGAAGCTTTCTTT.

This sequence joins TRBV11-3 and TRBJ2-1; D gene unclear. Trimming cost V 4 bases and J 0 bases, with 10 bases left between them. This CDR3 contains 15 residues. Germline CDR1 SGHNT, CDR2 YENEEA. CDR3 amino acids: CASSSDLASYNEQFF. The CDR3 region has the DNA TGTGCCAGCAGCTCGGACCTCGCCTCCTACAATGAGCAGTTCTTC.

CDR3: CASSQNRGLDEKLFF. The CDR3 DNA reads as TGTGCCAGCAGCCAAAACAGGGGGCTGGATGAAAAACTGTTTTTT. This chain links TRBV5-4 with TRBJ1-4; 9 bases align to TRBD1. Trimming cost V 4 bases and J 6 bases; bases outside gene matches: 7. The CDR3 runs to 15 residues. The germline gives CDR1 SGHNT, CDR2 YYREEE (reference sequence).

The chain combines TRBV5-1 with TRBJ1-6; no reliable D call. Trimming cost V 6 bases and J 7 bases, with 11 bases left between them. The CDR3 runs to 13 residues. CDR1 SGHRS and CDR2 YFSETQ come from the germline V gene. CDR3 DNA sequence: TGCGCCAGCACGGCGGCGGAGAATTCACCCCTCCACTTT. This codes for CASTAAENSPLHF.

The CDR3 nucleotides are TGTGCCAGCAGGCCGGCGGGGGGCCCCACCGGGGAGCTGTTTTTT. Amino acids: CASRPAGGPTGELFF. This rearrangement joins TRBV9 to TRBJ2-2; the match to TRBD2 covers 8 bases. There are 15 residues in the CDR3. Germline CDR1 is SGDLS and CDR2 is YYNGEE. Trimming took 5 bases from V and 4 from J; bases not matched to a gene: 7.

Written as DNA, the CDR3 is TGTGCCAGCTCACCACCGGGGTGGAGTTCTTCCCGCCGAGGCAGCACAGATACGCAGTATTTT. Its protein product is CASSPPGWSSSRRGSTDTQYF. V gene TRBV18 combines with J gene TRBJ2-3; no firm D call. Germline values: CDR1 KGHSH, CDR2 LQKENI. V was shortened by 0 bases and J by 0 bases, with 25 bases between the two germline ends. This CDR3 has 21 residues.

The V call is TRBV30, the J call TRBJ1-2; 7 bases are a match to TRBD1. This CDR3 comprises 16 residues. Germline assignment: CDR1 GTSNPN and CDR2 SVGIG (reference sequence). Trimming at V came to 2 bases and at J to 1 base, leaving 10 bases not matched to a gene. Here the CDR3 DNA reads TGTGCCTGGAGTCGGAGGGCAGGGGGGAGTAACTATGGCTACACCTTC. Translation: CAWSRRAGGSNYGYTF.